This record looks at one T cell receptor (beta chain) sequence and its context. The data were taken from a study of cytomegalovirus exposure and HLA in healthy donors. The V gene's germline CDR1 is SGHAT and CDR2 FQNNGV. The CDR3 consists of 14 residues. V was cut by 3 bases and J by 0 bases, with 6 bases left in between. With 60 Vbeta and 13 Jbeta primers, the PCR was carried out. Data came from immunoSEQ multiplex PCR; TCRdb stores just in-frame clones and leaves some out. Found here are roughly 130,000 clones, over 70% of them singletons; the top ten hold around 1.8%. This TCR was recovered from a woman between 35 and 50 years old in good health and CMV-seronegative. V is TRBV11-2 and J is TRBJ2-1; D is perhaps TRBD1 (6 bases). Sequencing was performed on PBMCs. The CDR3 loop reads CASSLDSSYNEQFF. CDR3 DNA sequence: TGTGCCAGCAGCTTGGACAGCTCCTACAATGAGCAGTTCTTC.